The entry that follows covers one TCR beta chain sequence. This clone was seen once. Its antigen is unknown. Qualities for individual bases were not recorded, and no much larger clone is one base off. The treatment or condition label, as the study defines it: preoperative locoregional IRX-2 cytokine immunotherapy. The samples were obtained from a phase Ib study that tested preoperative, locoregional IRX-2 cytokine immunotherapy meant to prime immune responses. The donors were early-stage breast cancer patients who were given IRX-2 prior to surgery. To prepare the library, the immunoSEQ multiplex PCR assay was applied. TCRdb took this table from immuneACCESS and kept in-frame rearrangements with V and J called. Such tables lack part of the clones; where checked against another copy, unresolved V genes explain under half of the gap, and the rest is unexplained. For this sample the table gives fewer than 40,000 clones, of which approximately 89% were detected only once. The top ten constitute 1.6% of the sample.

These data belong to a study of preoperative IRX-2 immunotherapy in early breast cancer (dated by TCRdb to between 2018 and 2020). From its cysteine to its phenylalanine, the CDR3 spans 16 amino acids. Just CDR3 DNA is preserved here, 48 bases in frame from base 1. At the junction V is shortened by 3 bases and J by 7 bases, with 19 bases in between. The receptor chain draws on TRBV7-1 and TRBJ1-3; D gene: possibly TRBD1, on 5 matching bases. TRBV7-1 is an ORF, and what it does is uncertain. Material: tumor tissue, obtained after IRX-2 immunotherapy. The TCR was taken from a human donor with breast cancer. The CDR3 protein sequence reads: CASSSGPPGSGNTIYF. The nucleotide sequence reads TGTGCCAGCAGCTCGGGACCCCCGGGCAGTGGGAACACCATATATTTT.